The rows below give T cell receptor beta chains drawn from one sample of a study of T cell changes during pregnancy in multiple sclerosis. Some clones are missing from TCRdb's copy, which holds only in-frame ones; the method was immunoSEQ multiplex PCR. This sample has approximately 88,000 clones; 85% to 95% occur once, and the top ten carry about 2.4%. The sample was peripheral blood, taken in the first trimester of pregnancy. Source of these receptors: a female donor with multiple sclerosis, enrolled in a pregnancy study. Each CDR3 is given with its conserved first and last residue. Each record gives: V gene, J gene, clone size, D gene, CDR3 DNA, CDR3 protein. A D gene is named only where the DNA matches it firmly. Only some rows state a clone size, as once, few, many or a class for expanded clones.

>TRBV2|TRBJ2-2|-|-
TGTGCCAGTGGGAGTAGCGGGAACACCGGGGAGCTGTTTTTT
CASGSSGNTGELFF
>TRBV28|TRBJ2-7|-|-
TGTGCCAGCAGTTCACTAGTATCCTACGAGCAGTACTTC
CASSSLVSYEQYF
>TRBV7-9|TRBJ1-5|-|-
TGTGCCAGCAGCTTAGACGGCAGGGGTGCCCATCAGCCCCAGCATTTT
CASSLDGRGAHQPQHF
>TRBV2|TRBJ1-2|-|-
TGTGCCAGCAGTCAACAGGGTACCCATGGCTACACCTTC
CASSQQGTHGYTF
>TRBV11-2|TRBJ1-1|few|TRBD1
TGTGCCAGCAGCAGGAGACAGGGGAGGAACACTGAAGCTTTCTTT
CASSRRQGRNTEAFF
>TRBV13|TRBJ1-1|-|-
TGTGCCAGCGGGATGAGGGGGTTGAACACTGAAGCTTTCTTT
CASGMRGLNTEAFF
>TRBV10-3|TRBJ1-4|-|-
TGTGCCATCAGCCAGGGTTCGAACGAAAAACTGTTTTTT
CAISQGSNEKLFF
>TRBV28|TRBJ2-2|-|-
TGTGCCAGCTTCTACACCGGGGAGCTGTTTTTT
CASFYTGELFF
>TRBV7-3|TRBJ2-7|-|-
TGTGCCAGCAGCTTAAAGTCGGGTTGGACTTCTAAGCAGTACTTC
CASSLKSGWTSKQYF
>TRBV28|TRBJ1-2|-|TRBD1
TGTGCCAGCAGTTTGGACAGGAACTATGGCTACACCTTC
CASSLDRNYGYTF
>TRBV7-9|TRBJ1-5|-|-
TGTGCCAGCAGCTCCGGGACACCGCCTCAGCCCCAGCATTTT
CASSSGTPPQPQHF
>TRBV27|TRBJ2-7|-|-
TGTGCCAGCGTGGGAGCGGCGGGCGAGCAGTACTTC
CASVGAAGEQYF
>TRBV6-6|TRBJ1-3|-|-
TGTGCCAGCAGGGGAGATCAGGCTGGAAACACCATATATTTT
CASRGDQAGNTIYF
>TRBV7-9|TRBJ1-1|-|-
TGTGCCAGCAGCTTAGGCGTCGTTGGGAGCACTGAAGCTTTCTTT
CASSLGVVGSTEAFF
>TRBV30|TRBJ2-2|-|-
TGTGCCTGGTCATCCGGGACATACACCGGGGAGCTGTTTTTT
CAWSSGTYTGELFF
>TRBV11-3|TRBJ2-1|-|TRBD2
TGTGCCAGCAGCCCCCGACTAGCGGACTACAATGAGCAGTTCTTC
CASSPRLADYNEQFF
>TRBV18|TRBJ2-7|-|TRBD1
TGTGCCAGCTCACCCTCCTCCGGGACAGGGTCCTACGAGCAGTACTTC
CASSPSSGTGSYEQYF
>TRBV13|TRBJ2-1|-|TRBD2
TGTGCCAGCAGCTTGGCTAGCGGGAGTTTTCGCAATGAGCAGTTCTTC
CASSLASGSFRNEQFF
>TRBV5-8|TRBJ2-7|-|TRBD1
TGTGCCAGCAGCTTCGACAGGGCCTACGAGCAGTACTTC
CASSFDRAYEQYF
>TRBV30|TRBJ2-3|-|TRBD2
TGTGCCTGGAGTGAGAGGGAGGAGCGACTAGCGGGAGTGGGGGACACAGATACGCAGTATTTT
CAWSEREERLAGVGDTDTQYF
>TRBV7-9|TRBJ2-1|-|TRBD2
TGTGCCAGCAGCCCCCGGGGAGGGACCTACAATGAGCAGTTCTTC
CASSPRGGTYNEQFF
>TRBV19|TRBJ2-3|-|TRBD2
TGTGCCAGTATTTCCCGGGGGACTAGCGGGGGAAGCACAGATACGCAGTATTTT
CASISRGTSGGSTDTQYF
>TRBV2|TRBJ2-2|-|TRBD2
TGTGCCAGCAGGCGGGAGGGCCTTATGACCGGGGAGCTGTTTTTT
CASRREGLMTGELFF
>TRBV27|TRBJ2-1|-|-
TGTGCCAGCAGTTTAACAGGGATCAATGAGCAGTTCTTC
CASSLTGINEQFF
>TRBV7-9|TRBJ1-2|-|TRBD1
TGTGCCAGCAGCTTCCCGGGACAGGGGGCGTTCGACTATGGCTACACCTTC
CASSFPGQGAFDYGYTF
>TRBV5-1|TRBJ2-5|-|TRBD2
TGCGCCAGCAGCTTGTCGCTAGCGGCGAACCAAGAGACCCAGTACTTC
CASSLSLAANQETQYF
>TRBV11-2|TRBJ2-5|once|-
TGTGCCAGCAGCTTACGGGGTCTGGGGGAGACCCAGTACTTC
CASSLRGLGETQYF
>TRBV7-9|TRBJ1-1|once|-
TGTGCCAGCAGCTTTGTACCAGCTGAAGCTTTCTTT
CASSFVPAEAFF
>TRBV5-1|TRBJ2-1|-|-
TGCGCCAGCAGCTTGGCAGAGACAGGCCAGTTCTTC
CASSLAETGQFF
>TRBV19|TRBJ2-7|-|TRBD1
TGTGCCAGTAGTATCGCGGGACAGGGGTACGAGCAGTACTTC
CASSIAGQGYEQYF
>TRBV19|TRBJ1-1|-|TRBD1
TGTGCCAGTAGTATAGTAGGACAGGGTATTGCTGAAGCTTTCTTT
CASSIVGQGIAEAFF
>TRBV28|TRBJ1-4|-|-
TGTGCCAGCAGTTTAGGAGACGCAGGGCCGAATGAAAAACTGTTTTTT
CASSLGDAGPNEKLFF
>TRBV18|TRBJ1-5|-|-
TGTGCCAGCTCGTCCCTTGCAGGGGGCAATCAGCCCCAGCATTTT
CASSSLAGGNQPQHF
>TRBV2|TRBJ2-1|-|-
TGTGCCAGCGTAGCGGTATACAATGAGCAGTTCTTC
CASVAVYNEQFF
>TRBV18|TRBJ2-7|-|TRBD1
TGTGCCAGCTCACCTGCGGGACAGGTCTACGAGCAGTACTTC
CASSPAGQVYEQYF
>TRBV6-6|TRBJ1-2|once|-
TGTGCCAGCACCCCGTCCCGGGGGGACTATGGCTACACCTTC
CASTPSRGDYGYTF
>TRBV19|TRBJ2-4|-|-
TGTGCCAGTGGACTCCTCACCAAAAACATTCAGTACTTC
CASGLLTKNIQYF
>TRBV5-6|TRBJ2-5|-|TRBD1
TGTGCCAGCAGCTTGGGTGGACAGGGCCAAGAGACCCAGTACTTC
CASSLGGQGQETQYF
>TRBV19|TRBJ2-7|once|-
TGTGCCAGTAGTACCAGGGGCGAGCAGTACTTC
CASSTRGEQYF
>TRBV5-8|TRBJ2-7|-|-
TGTGCCAGCAGCTTGGCTTACGAGCAGTACTTC
CASSLAYEQYF
>TRBV7-2|TRBJ2-7|-|TRBD1
TGTGCCAGCAGTCTACCGGGACAGAGTTACGAGCAGTACTTC
CASSLPGQSYEQYF
>TRBV14|TRBJ2-1|-|TRBD2
TGTGCCAGCAAAACTAGCGGGAGGGCCACTGAGCAGTTCTTC
CASKTSGRATEQFF
>TRBV6-6|TRBJ1-5|once|-
TGTGCCATCGGGGGTACTCAGCCCCAGCATTTT
CAIGGTQPQHF
>TRBV20-1|TRBJ2-7|-|TRBD2
TGCAGTGCCCAACTAGCGGAGCAGTACTTC
CSAQLAEQYF
>TRBV19|TRBJ2-2|-|TRBD1
TGTGCCACTTCCCGCCCCCTAGGACAGGGGAACACCGGGGAGCTGTTTTTT
CATSRPLGQGNTGELFF
>TRBV28|TRBJ1-5|-|-
TGTGCCAGCAGTCCCCAGGGTCCGAGCAATCAGCCCCAGCATTTT
CASSPQGPSNQPQHF
>TRBV27|TRBJ2-7|-|-
TGTGCCAGCAGAGGGAGGAGCTCCTACGAGCAGTACTTC
CASRGRSSYEQYF